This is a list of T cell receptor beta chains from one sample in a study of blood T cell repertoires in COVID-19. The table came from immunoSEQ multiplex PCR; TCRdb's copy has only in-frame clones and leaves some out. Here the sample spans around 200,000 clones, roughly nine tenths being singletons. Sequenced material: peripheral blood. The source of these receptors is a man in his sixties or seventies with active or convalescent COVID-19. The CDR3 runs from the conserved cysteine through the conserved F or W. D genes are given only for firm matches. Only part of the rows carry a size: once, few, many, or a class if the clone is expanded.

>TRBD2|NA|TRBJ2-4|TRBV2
CASRPRGEAKNIQYF
TGTGCCAGCAGACCCCGGGGGGAAGCCAAAAACATTCAGTACTTC
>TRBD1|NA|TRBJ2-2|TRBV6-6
CASTIRGRNTGELFF
TGTGCCAGCACCATCAGGGGGCGGAACACCGGGGAGCTGTTTTTT
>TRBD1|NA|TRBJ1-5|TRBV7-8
CASSGRRDRLGQPQHF
TGTGCCAGCAGCGGCCGGCGGGACAGGCTTGGACAGCCCCAGCATTTT
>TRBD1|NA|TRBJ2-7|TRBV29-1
CSVLYGTGGYEQYF
TGCAGCGTATTATACGGGACAGGGGGCTACGAGCAGTACTTC
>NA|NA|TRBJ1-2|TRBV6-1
CASSDVGPGNYGYTF
TGTGCCAGCAGTGATGTGGGGCCTGGTAACTATGGCTACACCTTC
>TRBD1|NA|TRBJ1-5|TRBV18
CASSPPGTGNYQPQHF
TGTGCCAGCTCACCACCCGGGACAGGGAACTATCAGCCCCAGCATTTT
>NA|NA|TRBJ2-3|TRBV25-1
CASSESYGSTDTQYF
TGTGCCAGCAGTGAATCCTACGGGAGCACAGATACGCAGTATTTT
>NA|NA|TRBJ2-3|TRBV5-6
CASSLVSSGGLVTDTQYF
TGTGCCAGCAGCTTGGTTTCTTCAGGAGGCCTCGTCACAGATACGCAGTATTTT
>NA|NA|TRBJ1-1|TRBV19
CASRAGWTEAFF
TGTGCCAGTAGGGCAGGGTGGACTGAAGCTTTCTTT
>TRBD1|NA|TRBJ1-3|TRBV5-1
CASSLGTGLSGNTIYF
TGCGCCAGCAGCTTGGGGACAGGACTCTCTGGAAACACCATATATTTT
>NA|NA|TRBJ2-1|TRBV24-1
CATSDSDRPNEQFF
TGTGCCACCAGTGATTCTGACAGACCCAATGAGCAGTTCTTC
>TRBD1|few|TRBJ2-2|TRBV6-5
CASRRQGLNTGELFF
TGTGCCAGCAGAAGACAGGGCCTGAACACCGGGGAGCTGTTTTTT
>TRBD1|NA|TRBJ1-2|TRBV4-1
CASVPEGQKDSGYTF
TGCGCCAGCGTTCCCGAGGGACAGAAAGACAGTGGCTACACCTTC
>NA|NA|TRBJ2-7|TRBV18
CASSQGDDDEQYF
TGTGCCAGCTCACAAGGGGATGACGACGAGCAGTACTTC
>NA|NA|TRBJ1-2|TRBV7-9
CASSFPRETYGYTF
TGTGCCAGCAGCTTTCCGAGGGAGACTTATGGCTACACCTTC
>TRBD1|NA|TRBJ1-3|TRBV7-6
CASSLGQGGAGNTIYF
TGTGCCAGCAGCTTAGGACAGGGGGGGGCTGGAAACACCATATATTTT
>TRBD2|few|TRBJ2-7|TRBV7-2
CASSLRTSGIYEQYF
TGTGCCAGCAGCTTACGGACTAGCGGGATATACGAGCAGTACTTC
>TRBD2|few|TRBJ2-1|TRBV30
CAWSSGTRRRNEQFF
TGTGCCTGGAGTTCCGGGACTAGGAGGCGAAATGAGCAGTTCTTC
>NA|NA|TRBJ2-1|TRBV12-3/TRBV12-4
CASSGGARNEQFF
TGTGCCAGCAGTGGGGGGGCTCGGAATGAGCAGTTCTTC
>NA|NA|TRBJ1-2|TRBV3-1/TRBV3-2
CASSQDPRVGSYGYTF
TGTGCCAGCAGCCAAGACCCCCGGGTAGGGAGCTATGGCTACACCTTC
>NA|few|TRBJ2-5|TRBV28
CASSSGGLETQYF
TGTGCCAGCAGTTCAGGGGGGCTAGAGACCCAGTACTTC